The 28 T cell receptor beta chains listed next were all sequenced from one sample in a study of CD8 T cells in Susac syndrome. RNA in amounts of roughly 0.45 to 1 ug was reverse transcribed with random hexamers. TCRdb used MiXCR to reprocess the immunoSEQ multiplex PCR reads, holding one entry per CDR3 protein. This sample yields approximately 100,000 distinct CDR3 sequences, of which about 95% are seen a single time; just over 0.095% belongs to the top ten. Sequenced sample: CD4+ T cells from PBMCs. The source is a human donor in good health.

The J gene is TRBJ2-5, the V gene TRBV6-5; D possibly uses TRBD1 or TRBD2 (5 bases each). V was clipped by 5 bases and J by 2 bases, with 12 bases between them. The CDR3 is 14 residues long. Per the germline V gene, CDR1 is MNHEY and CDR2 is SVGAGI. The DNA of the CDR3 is TGTGCCAGCAGTCGAGGGGCACATCAAGAGACCCAGTACTTC. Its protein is CASSRGAHQETQYF.

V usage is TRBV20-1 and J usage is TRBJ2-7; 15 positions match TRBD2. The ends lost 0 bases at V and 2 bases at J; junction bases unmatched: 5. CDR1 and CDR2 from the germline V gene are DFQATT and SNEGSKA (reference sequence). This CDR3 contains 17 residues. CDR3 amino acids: CSARDLRTSGGAYEQYF. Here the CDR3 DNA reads TGCAGTGCTAGAGATCTCCGGACTAGCGGGGGGGCCTACGAGCAGTACTTC.

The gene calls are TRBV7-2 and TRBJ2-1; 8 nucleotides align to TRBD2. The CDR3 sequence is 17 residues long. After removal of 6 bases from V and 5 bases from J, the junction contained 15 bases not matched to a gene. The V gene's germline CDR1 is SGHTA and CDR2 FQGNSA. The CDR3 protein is CASRSGGARGLDNEQFF. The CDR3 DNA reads TGTGCCAGCAGATCGGGGGGGGCCCGGGGCCTCGACAATGAGCAGTTCTTC.

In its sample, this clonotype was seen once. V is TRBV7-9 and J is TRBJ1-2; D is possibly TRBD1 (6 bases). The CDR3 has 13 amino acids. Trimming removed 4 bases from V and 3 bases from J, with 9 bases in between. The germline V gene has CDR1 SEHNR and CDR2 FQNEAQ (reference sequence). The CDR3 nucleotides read TGTGCCAGCAGCTCCGGACAGCACTATGGCTACACCTTC. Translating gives CASSSGQHYGYTF.

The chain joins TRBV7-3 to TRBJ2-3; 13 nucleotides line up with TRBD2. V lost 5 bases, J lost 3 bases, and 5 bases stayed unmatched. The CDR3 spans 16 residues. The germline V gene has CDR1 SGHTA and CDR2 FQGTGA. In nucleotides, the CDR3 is TGTGCCAGCAGCCCCGCGACTAGCGGGGGGACAGATACGCAGTATTTT. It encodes CASSPATSGGTDTQYF.

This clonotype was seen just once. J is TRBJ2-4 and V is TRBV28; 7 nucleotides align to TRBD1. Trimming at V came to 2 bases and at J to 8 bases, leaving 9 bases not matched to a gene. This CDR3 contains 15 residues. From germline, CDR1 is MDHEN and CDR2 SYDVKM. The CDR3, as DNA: TGTGCCAGCAGTTTAACCCTCCCCACAGGGGACATTCAGTACTTC. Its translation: CASSLTLPTGDIQYF.

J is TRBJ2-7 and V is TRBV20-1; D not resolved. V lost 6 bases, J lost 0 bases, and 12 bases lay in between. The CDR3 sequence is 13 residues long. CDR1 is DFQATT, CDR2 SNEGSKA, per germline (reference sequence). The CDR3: CSALEFSSYEQYF. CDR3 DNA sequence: TGCAGTGCCCTTGAGTTCAGCTCCTACGAGCAGTACTTC.

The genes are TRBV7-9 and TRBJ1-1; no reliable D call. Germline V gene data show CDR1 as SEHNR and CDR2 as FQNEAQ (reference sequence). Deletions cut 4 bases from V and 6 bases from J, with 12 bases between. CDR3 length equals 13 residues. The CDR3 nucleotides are TGTGCCAGCAGCTCCTTAGGAGGCGCTGAAGCTTTCTTT. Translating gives CASSSLGGAEAFF.

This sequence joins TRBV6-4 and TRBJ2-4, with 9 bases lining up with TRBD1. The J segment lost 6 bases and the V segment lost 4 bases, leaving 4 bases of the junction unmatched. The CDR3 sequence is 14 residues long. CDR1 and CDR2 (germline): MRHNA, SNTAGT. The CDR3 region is CASSVQQGANIQYF. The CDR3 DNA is TGTGCCAGCAGTGTGCAACAGGGGGCAAACATTCAGTACTTC.

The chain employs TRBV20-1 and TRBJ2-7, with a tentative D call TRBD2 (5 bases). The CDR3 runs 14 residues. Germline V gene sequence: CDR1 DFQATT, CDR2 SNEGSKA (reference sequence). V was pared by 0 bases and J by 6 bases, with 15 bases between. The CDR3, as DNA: TGCAGTGCTAGAGATCTCACCGGGGTTGGCGAGCAGTACTTC. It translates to CSARDLTGVGEQYF.

CDR3: CASRREGTGSDTQYF. In nucleotides, the CDR3 is TGTGCCAGTAGGCGAGAAGGGACAGGGTCAGATACGCAGTATTTT. The chain recombines TRBV19 with TRBJ2-3, with 9 bases aligning to TRBD1. J lost 4 bases, V lost 6 bases, and 8 bases had no gene match. This CDR3 spans 15 amino acids. Germline values: CDR1 LNHDA, CDR2 SQIVND (reference sequence). The entire variable domain, with the rest obtained from reference TRBV19 and TRBJ2-3, is as follows: DGGITQSPKYLFRKEGQNVTLSCEQNLNHDAMYWYRQDPGQGLRLIYYSQIVNDFQKGDIAEGYSVSREKKESFPLTVTSAQKNPTAFYLCASRREGTGSDTQYFGPGTRLTVL.

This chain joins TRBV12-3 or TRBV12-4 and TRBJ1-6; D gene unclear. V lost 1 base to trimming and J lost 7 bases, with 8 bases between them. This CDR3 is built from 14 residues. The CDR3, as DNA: TGTGCCAGCAGTTTAGGGGTGGAAAATTCACCCCTCCACTTT. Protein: CASSLGVENSPLHF.

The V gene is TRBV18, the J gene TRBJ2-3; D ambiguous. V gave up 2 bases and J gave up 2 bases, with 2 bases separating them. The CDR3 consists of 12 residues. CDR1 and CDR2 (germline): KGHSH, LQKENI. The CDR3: CASSPITDTQYF. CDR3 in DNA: TGTGCCAGCTCACCAATCACAGATACGCAGTATTTT.

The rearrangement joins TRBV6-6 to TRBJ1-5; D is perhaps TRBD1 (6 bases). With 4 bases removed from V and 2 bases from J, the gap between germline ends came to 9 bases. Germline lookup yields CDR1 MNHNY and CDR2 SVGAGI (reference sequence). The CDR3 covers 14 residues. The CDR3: CASSFRQGNQPQHF. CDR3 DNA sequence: TGTGCCAGCAGTTTCCGACAGGGCAATCAGCCCCAGCATTTT.

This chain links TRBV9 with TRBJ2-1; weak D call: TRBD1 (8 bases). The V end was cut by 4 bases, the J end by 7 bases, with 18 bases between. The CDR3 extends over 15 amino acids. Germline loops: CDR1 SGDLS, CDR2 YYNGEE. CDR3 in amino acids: CASSPRGRESNEQFF. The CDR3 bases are TGTGCCAGCAGCCCCAGGGGGCGGGAGAGTAATGAGCAGTTCTTC.

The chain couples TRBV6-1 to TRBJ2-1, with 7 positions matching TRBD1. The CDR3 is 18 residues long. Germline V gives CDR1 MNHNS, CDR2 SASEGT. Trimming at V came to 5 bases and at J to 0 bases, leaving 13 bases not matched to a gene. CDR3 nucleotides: TGTGCCAGCAGTATTACTTTAGGGACAGTCAGCTCCTACAATGAGCAGTTCTTC. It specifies CASSITLGTVSSYNEQFF.

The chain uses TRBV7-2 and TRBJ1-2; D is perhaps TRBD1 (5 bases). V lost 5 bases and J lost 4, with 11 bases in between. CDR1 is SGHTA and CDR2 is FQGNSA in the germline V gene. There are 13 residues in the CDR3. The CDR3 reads CASSAGATYGYTF. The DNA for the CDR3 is TGTGCCAGCAGCGCCGGGGCGACCTATGGCTACACCTTC.

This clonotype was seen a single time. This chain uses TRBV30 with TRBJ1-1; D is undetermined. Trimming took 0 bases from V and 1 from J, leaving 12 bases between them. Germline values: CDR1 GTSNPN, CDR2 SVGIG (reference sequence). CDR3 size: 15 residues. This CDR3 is CAWSVPKIRNTEAFF. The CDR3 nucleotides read TGTGCCTGGAGTGTACCCAAAATCCGGAACACTGAAGCTTTCTTT.

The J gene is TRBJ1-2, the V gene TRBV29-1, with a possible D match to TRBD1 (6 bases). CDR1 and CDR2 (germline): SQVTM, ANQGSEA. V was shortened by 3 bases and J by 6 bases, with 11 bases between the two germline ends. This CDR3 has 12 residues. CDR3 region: CSVERQGHGYTF. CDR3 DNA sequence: TGCAGCGTTGAGCGGCAGGGGCATGGCTACACCTTC.

In DNA form, the CDR3 reads TGCGCCAGCAGCCAACCGGGACAGGGGTCCAGAAACACCATATATTTT. Translation gives CASSQPGQGSRNTIYF. The V gene is TRBV4-1, the J gene TRBJ1-3, with TRBD1 matching 10 bases. V was clipped by 2 bases and J by 5 bases; unmatched bases: 6. CDR1 and CDR2 (germline): MGHRA, YSYEKL. CDR3 length: 16 amino acids.

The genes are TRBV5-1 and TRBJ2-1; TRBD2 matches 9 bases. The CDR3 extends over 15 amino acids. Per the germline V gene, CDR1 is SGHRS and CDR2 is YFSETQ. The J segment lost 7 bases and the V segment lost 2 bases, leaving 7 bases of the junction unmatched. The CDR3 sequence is CASSFSSGSMNEQFF. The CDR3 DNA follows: TGCGCCAGCAGCTTTAGTAGCGGGAGTATGAATGAGCAGTTCTTC. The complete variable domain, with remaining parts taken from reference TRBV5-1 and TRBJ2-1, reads KAGVTQTPRYLIKTRGQQVTLSCSPISGHRSVSWYQQTPGQGLQFLFEYFSETQRNKGNFPGRFSGRQFSNSRSEMNVSTLELGDSALYLCASSFSSGSMNEQFFGPGTRLTVL.

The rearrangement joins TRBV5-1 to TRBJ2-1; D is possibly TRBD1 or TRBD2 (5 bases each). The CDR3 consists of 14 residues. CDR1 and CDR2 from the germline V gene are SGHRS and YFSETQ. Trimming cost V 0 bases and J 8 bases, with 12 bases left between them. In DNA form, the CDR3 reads TGCGCCAGCAGCTTGGCGGGGCAGTACGATGAGCAGTTCTTC. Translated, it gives CASSLAGQYDEQFF.

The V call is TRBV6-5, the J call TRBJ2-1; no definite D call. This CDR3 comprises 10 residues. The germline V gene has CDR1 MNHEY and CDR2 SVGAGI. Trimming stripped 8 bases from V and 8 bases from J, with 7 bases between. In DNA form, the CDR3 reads TGTGCCAGCGGAGAGGATGAGCAGTTCTTC. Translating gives CASGEDEQFF.

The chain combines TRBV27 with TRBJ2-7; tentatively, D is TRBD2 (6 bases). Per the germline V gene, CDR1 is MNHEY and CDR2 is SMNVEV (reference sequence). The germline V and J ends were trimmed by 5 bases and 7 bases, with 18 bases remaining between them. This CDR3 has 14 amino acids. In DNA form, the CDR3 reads TGTGCCAGCAGTACCGGACTAACGGGGAATGAGCAGTACTTC. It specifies CASSTGLTGNEQYF.

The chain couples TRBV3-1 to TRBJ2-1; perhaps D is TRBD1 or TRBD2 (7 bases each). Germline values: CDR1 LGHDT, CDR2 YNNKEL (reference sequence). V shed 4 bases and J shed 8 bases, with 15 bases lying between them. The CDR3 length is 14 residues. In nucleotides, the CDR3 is TGTGCCAGCAGCCGACAGGGAGGGAAAGATGAGCAGTTCTTC. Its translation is CASSRQGGKDEQFF.

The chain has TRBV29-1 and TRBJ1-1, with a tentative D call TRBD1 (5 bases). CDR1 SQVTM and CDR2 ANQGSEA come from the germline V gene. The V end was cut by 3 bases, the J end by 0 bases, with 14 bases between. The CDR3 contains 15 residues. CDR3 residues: CSVDGGKSMNTEAFF. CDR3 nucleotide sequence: TGCAGCGTTGATGGGGGTAAGAGCATGAACACTGAAGCTTTCTTT.

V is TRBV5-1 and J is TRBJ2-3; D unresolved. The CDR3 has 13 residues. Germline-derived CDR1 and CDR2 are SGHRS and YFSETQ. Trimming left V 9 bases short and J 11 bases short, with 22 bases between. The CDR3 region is CATSITYLHGQYF. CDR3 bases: TGCGCCACCTCTATTACTTATCTCCATGGGCAGTATTTT.

The chain's CDR3 is CASRNPTPGGNEQFF. In DNA form, the CDR3 reads TGTGCCAGCAGGAATCCGACCCCGGGGGGTAATGAGCAGTTCTTC. The rearrangement joins TRBV6-5 to TRBJ2-1; 7 bases fit TRBD2. This CDR3 spans 15 amino acids. The V and J ends lost 6 bases and 7 bases, in that order; junction bases with no gene match: 12. Germline CDR1 and CDR2: MNHEY and SVGAGI.